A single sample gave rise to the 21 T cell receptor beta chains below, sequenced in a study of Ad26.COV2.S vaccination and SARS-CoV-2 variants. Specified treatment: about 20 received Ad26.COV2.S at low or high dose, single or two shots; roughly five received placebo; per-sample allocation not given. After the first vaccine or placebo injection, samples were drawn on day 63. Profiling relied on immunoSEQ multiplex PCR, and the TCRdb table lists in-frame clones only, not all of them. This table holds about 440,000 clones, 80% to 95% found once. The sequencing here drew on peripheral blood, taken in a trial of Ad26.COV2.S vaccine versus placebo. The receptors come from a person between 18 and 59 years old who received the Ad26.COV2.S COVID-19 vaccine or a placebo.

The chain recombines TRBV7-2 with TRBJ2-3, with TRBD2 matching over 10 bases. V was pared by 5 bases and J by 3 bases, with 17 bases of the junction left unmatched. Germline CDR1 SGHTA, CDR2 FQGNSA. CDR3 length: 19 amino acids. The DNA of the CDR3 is TGTGCCAGCAGCCCTCTTCAGTTCCCGCTAGCGGGAGTGACAGATACGCAGTATTTT. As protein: CASSPLQFPLAGVTDTQYF. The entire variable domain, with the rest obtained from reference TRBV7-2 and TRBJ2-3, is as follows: GAGVSQSPSNKVTEKGKDVELRCDPISGHTALYWYRQSLGQGLEFLIYFQGNSAPDKSGLPSDRFSAERTGGSVSTLTIQRTQQEDSAVYLCASSPLQFPLAGVTDTQYFGPGTRLTVL.

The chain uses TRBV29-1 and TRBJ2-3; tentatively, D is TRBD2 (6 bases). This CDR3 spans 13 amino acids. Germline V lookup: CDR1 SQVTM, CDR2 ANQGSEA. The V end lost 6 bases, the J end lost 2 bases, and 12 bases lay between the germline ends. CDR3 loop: CSVSGRYTDTQYF. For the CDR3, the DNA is TGCAGCGTCAGTGGGAGGTACACAGATACGCAGTATTTT.

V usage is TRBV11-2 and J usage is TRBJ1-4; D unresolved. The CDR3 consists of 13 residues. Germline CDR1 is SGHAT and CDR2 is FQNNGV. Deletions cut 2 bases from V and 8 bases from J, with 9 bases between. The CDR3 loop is CASSLREGEKLFF. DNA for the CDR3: TGTGCCAGCAGCTTAAGGGAAGGGGAAAAACTGTTTTTT.

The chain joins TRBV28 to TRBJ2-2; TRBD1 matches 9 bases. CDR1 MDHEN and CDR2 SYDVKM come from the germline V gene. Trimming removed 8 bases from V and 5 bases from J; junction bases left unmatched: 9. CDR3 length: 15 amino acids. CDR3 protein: CASGQGTGRTGELFF. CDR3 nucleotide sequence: TGTGCCAGCGGTCAAGGGACAGGGAGAACCGGGGAGCTGTTTTTT.

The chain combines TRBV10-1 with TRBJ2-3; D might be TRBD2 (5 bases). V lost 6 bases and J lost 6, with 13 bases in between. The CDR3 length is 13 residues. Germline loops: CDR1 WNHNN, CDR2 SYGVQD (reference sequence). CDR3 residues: CASRDREGDTQYF. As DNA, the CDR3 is TGCGCCAGCAGAGACCGGGAAGGGGATACGCAGTATTTT.

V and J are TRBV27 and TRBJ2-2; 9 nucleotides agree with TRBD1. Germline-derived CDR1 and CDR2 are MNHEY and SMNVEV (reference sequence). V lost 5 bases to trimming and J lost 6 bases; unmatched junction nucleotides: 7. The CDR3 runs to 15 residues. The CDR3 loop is CASSRSGQGAGELFF. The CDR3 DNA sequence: TGTGCCAGCAGTAGATCGGGACAGGGAGCCGGGGAGCTGTTTTTT.

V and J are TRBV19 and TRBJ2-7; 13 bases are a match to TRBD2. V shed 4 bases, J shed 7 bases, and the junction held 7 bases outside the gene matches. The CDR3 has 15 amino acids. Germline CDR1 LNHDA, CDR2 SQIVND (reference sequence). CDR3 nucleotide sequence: TGTGCCAGTAGTAGAGGGGGACTAGCGGGAAGGGAGCAGTACTTC. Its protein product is CASSRGGLAGREQYF.

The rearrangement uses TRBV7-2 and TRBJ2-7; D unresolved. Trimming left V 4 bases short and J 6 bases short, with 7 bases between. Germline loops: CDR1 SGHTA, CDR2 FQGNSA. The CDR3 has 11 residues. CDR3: CASSYLSEQYF. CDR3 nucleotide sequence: TGTGCCAGCAGCTATTTGTCCGAGCAGTACTTC.

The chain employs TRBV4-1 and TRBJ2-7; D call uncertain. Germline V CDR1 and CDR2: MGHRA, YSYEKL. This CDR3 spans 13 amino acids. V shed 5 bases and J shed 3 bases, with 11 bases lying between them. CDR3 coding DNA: TGCGCCAGCAGCAGAATCCTCGACTACGAGCAGTACTTC. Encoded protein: CASSRILDYEQYF.

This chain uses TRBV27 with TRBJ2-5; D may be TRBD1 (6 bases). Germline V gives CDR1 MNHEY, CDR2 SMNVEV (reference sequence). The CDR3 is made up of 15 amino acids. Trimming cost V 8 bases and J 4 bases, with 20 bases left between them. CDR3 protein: CASRSYAGTLETQYF. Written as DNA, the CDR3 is TGTGCCAGCCGGTCGTATGCAGGGACATTAGAGACCCAGTACTTC.

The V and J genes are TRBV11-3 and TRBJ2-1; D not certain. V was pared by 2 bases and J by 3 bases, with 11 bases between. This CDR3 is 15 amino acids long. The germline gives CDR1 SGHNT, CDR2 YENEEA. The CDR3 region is CASSLRQAFYNEQFF. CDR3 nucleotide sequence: TGTGCCAGCAGCTTAAGGCAGGCTTTCTACAATGAGCAGTTCTTC.

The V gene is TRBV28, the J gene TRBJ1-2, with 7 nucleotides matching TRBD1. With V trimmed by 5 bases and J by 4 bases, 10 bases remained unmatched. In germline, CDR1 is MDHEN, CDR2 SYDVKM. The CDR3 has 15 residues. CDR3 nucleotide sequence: TGTGCCAGCAGTCCTACAGGGGAACGTTCCTATGGCTACACCTTC. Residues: CASSPTGERSYGYTF.

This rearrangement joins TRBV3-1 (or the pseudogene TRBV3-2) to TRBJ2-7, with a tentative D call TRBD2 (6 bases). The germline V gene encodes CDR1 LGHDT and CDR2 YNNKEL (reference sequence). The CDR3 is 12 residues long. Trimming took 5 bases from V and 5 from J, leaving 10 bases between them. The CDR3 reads CASSTWGDEQYF. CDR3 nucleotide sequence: TGTGCCAGCAGCACCTGGGGGGACGAGCAGTACTTC.

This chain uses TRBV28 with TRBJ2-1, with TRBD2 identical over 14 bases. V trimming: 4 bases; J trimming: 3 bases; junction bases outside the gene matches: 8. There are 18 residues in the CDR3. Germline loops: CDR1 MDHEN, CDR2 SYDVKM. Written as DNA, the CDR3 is TGTGCCAGCAGTTGGGGACTAGCGGGAGCTCAGTTCTACAATGAGCAGTTCTTC. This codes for CASSWGLAGAQFYNEQFF.

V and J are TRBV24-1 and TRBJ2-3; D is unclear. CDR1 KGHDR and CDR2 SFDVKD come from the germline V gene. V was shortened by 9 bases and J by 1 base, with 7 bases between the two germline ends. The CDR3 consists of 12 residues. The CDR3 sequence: CATSPGTDTQYF. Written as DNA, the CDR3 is TGTGCCACCTCTCCCGGCACAGATACGCAGTATTTT.

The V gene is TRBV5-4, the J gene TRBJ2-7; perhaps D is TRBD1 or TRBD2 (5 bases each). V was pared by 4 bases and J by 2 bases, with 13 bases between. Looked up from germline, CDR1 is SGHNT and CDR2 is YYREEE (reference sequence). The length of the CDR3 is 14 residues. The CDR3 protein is CASSGGGEPYEQYF. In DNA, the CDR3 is TGTGCCAGCAGCGGGGGTGGGGAGCCCTACGAGCAGTACTTC.

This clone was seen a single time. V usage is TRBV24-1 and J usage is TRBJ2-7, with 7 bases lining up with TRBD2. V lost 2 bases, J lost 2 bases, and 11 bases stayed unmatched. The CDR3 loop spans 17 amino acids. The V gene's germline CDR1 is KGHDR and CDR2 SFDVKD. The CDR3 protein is CATSDSRYGLGTYEQYF. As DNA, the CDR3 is TGTGCCACCAGTGATTCCCGTTATGGACTAGGTACCTACGAGCAGTACTTC.

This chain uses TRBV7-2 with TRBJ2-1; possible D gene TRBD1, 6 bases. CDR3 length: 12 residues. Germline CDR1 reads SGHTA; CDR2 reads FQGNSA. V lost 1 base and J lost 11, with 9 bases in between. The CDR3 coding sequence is TGTGCCAGCAGCTTAGAAGGGACAAAGCAGTTCTTC. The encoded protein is CASSLEGTKQFF.

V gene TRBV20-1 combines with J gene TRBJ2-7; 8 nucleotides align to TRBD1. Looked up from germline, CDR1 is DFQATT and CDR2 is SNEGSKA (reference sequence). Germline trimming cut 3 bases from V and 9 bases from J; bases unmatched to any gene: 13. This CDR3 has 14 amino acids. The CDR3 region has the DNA TGCAGTGCTAGTCGTTCGGGCAGGGGGCTAGGGCAGTACTTC. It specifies CSASRSGRGLGQYF.

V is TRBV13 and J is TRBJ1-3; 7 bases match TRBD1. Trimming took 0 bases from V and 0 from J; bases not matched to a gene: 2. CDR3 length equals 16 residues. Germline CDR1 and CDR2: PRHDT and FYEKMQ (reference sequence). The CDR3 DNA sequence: TGTGCCAGCAGCTTAGGGGACAGGCACTCTGGAAACACCATATATTTT. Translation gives CASSLGDRHSGNTIYF.

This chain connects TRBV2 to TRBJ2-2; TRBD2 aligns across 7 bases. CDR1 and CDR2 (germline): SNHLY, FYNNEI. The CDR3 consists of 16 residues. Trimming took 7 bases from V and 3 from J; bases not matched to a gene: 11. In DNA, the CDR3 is TGTGCCAGCAAAAAACTAGCGACAGTGGACACCGGGGAGCTGTTTTTT. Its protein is CASKKLATVDTGELFF.